This T cell receptor (beta chain) derives from a study of T cell changes during pregnancy in multiple sclerosis. Some clones are missing from TCRdb's copy, which holds only in-frame ones; the method was immunoSEQ multiplex PCR. Among some 100,000 clones, 90% to 95% were seen once, and the ten largest hold around 0.9%. Trimming removed 7 bases from V and 4 bases from J; junction bases left unmatched: 6. In germline, CDR1 is MDHEN, CDR2 SYDVKM. The CDR3 length is 14 residues. J is TRBJ1-2 and V is TRBV28; 10 bases are shared with TRBD1. The sequences come from peripheral blood, collected before pregnancy. The receptor's source is a female donor with multiple sclerosis, enrolled in a pregnancy study. CDR3 nucleotide sequence: TGTGCCAGCATAGACAGGGGGCGCAGCTATGGCTACACCTTC. Translation gives CASIDRGRSYGYTF.